Listed below are T cell receptor beta chains from one sample, sequenced in a study of OX40 agonist ivuxolimab in advanced cancers. Measured with immunoSEQ multiplex PCR; TCRdb has only the in-frame clones, and not every one. The sample includes tens of thousands of clones, roughly four fifths of them seen just once. This specimen consisted of CD4+ or CD8+ T cells sorted from blood, obtained in a trial of the OX40 agonist ivuxolimab. These receptors were taken from an adult with an advanced solid tumor such as melanoma, head and neck, liver or kidney cancer. The CDR3 runs from the conserved cysteine through the conserved F or W. Fields, in order: CDR3 DNA, CDR3 protein, J gene, V gene, D gene, clone size. D genes are given only for firm matches. Rows give clone size only sometimes, using once, few, many, or a class for an expanded clone.

cdr3_nt: TGTGCCAGCAGTTACTCACAGGGGGCTCTCTACGAGCAGTACTTC
cdr3_aa: CASSYSQGALYEQYF
j_call: TRBJ2-7
v_call: TRBV6-5
d_call: TRBD1
clone_size: NA

cdr3_nt: TGTGCCAGCAGCGACAGAATCTCTGGAAACACCATATATTTT
cdr3_aa: CASSDRISGNTIYF
j_call: TRBJ1-3
v_call: TRBV14
d_call: NA
clone_size: once

cdr3_nt: TGTGCCAGCAGCTTAGTACAGGGGGCAGGCGAGCAGTACTTC
cdr3_aa: CASSLVQGAGEQYF
j_call: TRBJ2-7
v_call: TRBV7-6
d_call: TRBD1
clone_size: once

cdr3_nt: TGTGCCAGCAGCATGCCGACCAGCACAGATACGCAGTATTTT
cdr3_aa: CASSMPTSTDTQYF
j_call: TRBJ2-3
v_call: TRBV7-6
d_call: NA
clone_size: NA

cdr3_nt: TGTGCCACCAGACCACCGGGCTGGACAGGGGCTCAAGAGACCCAGTACTTC
cdr3_aa: CATRPPGWTGAQETQYF
j_call: TRBJ2-5
v_call: TRBV15
d_call: TRBD1
clone_size: few

cdr3_nt: TGTGCCAGCAGCTCGCGGGGGGGGTACCTGCTCTTC
cdr3_aa: CASSSRGGYLLF
j_call: TRBJ2-1
v_call: TRBV11-2
d_call: TRBD2
clone_size: few

cdr3_nt: TGTGCCAGCAGTGACAGGCAGGGGCAACTTAATGGCTACACCTTC
cdr3_aa: CASSDRQGQLNGYTF
j_call: TRBJ1-2
v_call: TRBV2
d_call: NA
clone_size: NA

cdr3_nt: TGTGCCAGCAGTTCGTTCAGGGACAGTCATCAGCCCCAGCATTTT
cdr3_aa: CASSSFRDSHQPQHF
j_call: TRBJ1-5
v_call: TRBV28
d_call: TRBD1
clone_size: NA

cdr3_nt: TGTGCCGGCTCGGGACAGAAGCCCTACAATGAGCAGTTCTTC
cdr3_aa: CAGSGQKPYNEQFF
j_call: TRBJ2-1
v_call: TRBV2
d_call: TRBD1
clone_size: NA

cdr3_nt: TGTGCCAGCATCAAGGACAGGGTAACCTCACTAGGCTATGGCTACACCTTC
cdr3_aa: CASIKDRVTSLGYGYTF
j_call: TRBJ1-2
v_call: TRBV2
d_call: TRBD1
clone_size: NA

cdr3_nt: TGTGCCAGCAGCTTAAACAGCCAAGAGACCCAGTACTTC
cdr3_aa: CASSLNSQETQYF
j_call: TRBJ2-5
v_call: TRBV11-2
d_call: NA
clone_size: NA

cdr3_nt: TGTGCCACCGGGATTTCCTACGAGCAGTACTTC
cdr3_aa: CATGISYEQYF
j_call: TRBJ2-7
v_call: TRBV28
d_call: NA
clone_size: NA

cdr3_nt: TGTGCCAGCAGCTTAGCGCTGGGGGGATCAGGCGAAAAACTGTTTTTT
cdr3_aa: CASSLALGGSGEKLFF
j_call: TRBJ1-4
v_call: TRBV7-9
d_call: NA
clone_size: NA

cdr3_nt: TGTGCCAGCAGTCCCTCGGAAGGAAAAACCAACACTGAAGCTTTCTTT
cdr3_aa: CASSPSEGKTNTEAFF
j_call: TRBJ1-1
v_call: TRBV27
d_call: NA
clone_size: NA

cdr3_nt: TGTGCCAGTCAGAGGGGCGGCAGTCTGCGGGCAAGGACAGATACGCAGTATTTT
cdr3_aa: CASQRGGSLRARTDTQYF
j_call: TRBJ2-3
v_call: TRBV19
d_call: NA
clone_size: NA

cdr3_nt: TGTGCCAGCAGTTTTAGGGGCTGGGAAGAAAAACTGTTTTTT
cdr3_aa: CASSFRGWEEKLFF
j_call: TRBJ1-4
v_call: TRBV28
d_call: NA
clone_size: NA

cdr3_nt: TGTGCCAGTACCCTGACCGGTAACTATGGCTACACCTTC
cdr3_aa: CASTLTGNYGYTF
j_call: TRBJ1-2
v_call: TRBV19
d_call: NA
clone_size: NA

cdr3_nt: TGTGCCAGCAAAGGACGGTGGTTGGGCAAAAACATTCAGTACTTC
cdr3_aa: CASKGRWLGKNIQYF
j_call: TRBJ2-4
v_call: TRBV2
d_call: NA
clone_size: NA

cdr3_nt: TGTGCCAGCAGCTCCCGGACAGTGAACACTGAAGCTTTCTTT
cdr3_aa: CASSSRTVNTEAFF
j_call: TRBJ1-1
v_call: TRBV13
d_call: NA
clone_size: NA

cdr3_nt: TGTGCCAGCTCAATTCGCAGGGGCCTTGGAGAGACCCAGTACTTC
cdr3_aa: CASSIRRGLGETQYF
j_call: TRBJ2-5
v_call: TRBV18
d_call: NA
clone_size: NA

cdr3_nt: TGTGCCAGCAGTCGGCCAGGGAGCCAGGCACCCCTCCACTTT
cdr3_aa: CASSRPGSQAPLHF
j_call: TRBJ1-6
v_call: TRBV6-5
d_call: NA
clone_size: NA

cdr3_nt: TGTGCCATCAGTAGGGGGCGAGGGGTCCAAGAGACCCAGTACTTC
cdr3_aa: CAISRGRGVQETQYF
j_call: TRBJ2-5
v_call: TRBV10-3
d_call: TRBD1
clone_size: NA

cdr3_nt: TGCGCCAGCCGCGGCGAGGGGGACTCACCCCTCCACTTT
cdr3_aa: CASRGEGDSPLHF
j_call: TRBJ1-6
v_call: TRBV5-1
d_call: NA
clone_size: NA

cdr3_nt: TGTGCCAGCAGGCGGACAGGGGATAGGGATACGCAGTATTTT
cdr3_aa: CASRRTGDRDTQYF
j_call: TRBJ2-3
v_call: TRBV6-5
d_call: TRBD1
clone_size: NA

cdr3_nt: TGTGCCAGCAGCCAGGGGGGTGGACCCGAAAAACTGTTTTTT
cdr3_aa: CASSQGGGPEKLFF
j_call: TRBJ1-4
v_call: TRBV7-2
d_call: TRBD1
clone_size: NA

cdr3_nt: TGTGCCAGTAGTAGGGGCGAGTACGAGCAGTACTTC
cdr3_aa: CASSRGEYEQYF
j_call: TRBJ2-7
v_call: TRBV19
d_call: NA
clone_size: NA

cdr3_nt: TGTGCCAGCAGTGGCAGTAAAGACACTGAAGCTTTCTTT
cdr3_aa: CASSGSKDTEAFF
j_call: TRBJ1-1
v_call: TRBV6-1
d_call: NA
clone_size: NA

cdr3_nt: TGTGCCACCGCCGAATCGGTGAGCTCCTACAATGAGCAGTTCTTC
cdr3_aa: CATAESVSSYNEQFF
j_call: TRBJ2-1
v_call: TRBV5-5
d_call: NA
clone_size: NA

cdr3_nt: TGTGCCAGCAGCAATACAGGGGGCCGTTCTGAAGCTTTCTTT
cdr3_aa: CASSNTGGRSEAFF
j_call: TRBJ1-1
v_call: TRBV7-2
d_call: TRBD1
clone_size: NA

cdr3_nt: TGTGCCAGTAGTATCGGACCTCCCCGCACTAGCACAGATACGCAGTATTTT
cdr3_aa: CASSIGPPRTSTDTQYF
j_call: TRBJ2-3
v_call: TRBV19
d_call: NA
clone_size: NA

cdr3_nt: TGCGCCAGCAGCTTGGCGTTAGGTAGCGGGGGGGCAAATGAGCAGTTCTTC
cdr3_aa: CASSLALGSGGANEQFF
j_call: TRBJ2-1
v_call: TRBV5-1
d_call: TRBD2
clone_size: NA

cdr3_nt: TGTGCTCCTCTCGGGGACGTCGTCTCCTACGAGCAGTACTTC
cdr3_aa: CAPLGDVVSYEQYF
j_call: TRBJ2-7
v_call: TRBV14
d_call: NA
clone_size: few

cdr3_nt: TGTGCCAGTAGTATGCCGGGGAGACGGATCTATGGCTACACCTTC
cdr3_aa: CASSMPGRRIYGYTF
j_call: TRBJ1-2
v_call: TRBV19
d_call: NA
clone_size: NA

cdr3_nt: TGTGCCAGCAGTTACGGTGGGGGGCCCACAGATACGCAGTATTTT
cdr3_aa: CASSYGGGPTDTQYF
j_call: TRBJ2-3
v_call: TRBV6-5
d_call: NA
clone_size: NA

cdr3_nt: TGTGCCATCACTGCTAACGGAGCGTCATCACCCCTCCACTTT
cdr3_aa: CAITANGASSPLHF
j_call: TRBJ1-6
v_call: TRBV10-3
d_call: NA
clone_size: NA

cdr3_nt: TGTGCCTCCTCGTGGGGGCCCAATCAGCCCCAGCATTTT
cdr3_aa: CASSWGPNQPQHF
j_call: TRBJ1-5
v_call: TRBV19
d_call: NA
clone_size: NA

cdr3_nt: TGTGCCATCACCAATACGGGGGGCGATGAGCAGTTCTTC
cdr3_aa: CAITNTGGDEQFF
j_call: TRBJ2-1
v_call: TRBV10-3
d_call: NA
clone_size: NA

cdr3_nt: TGTGCCAGCAGTAAAACCGCAGATTACAGGGGCATCGAGCAGTACTTC
cdr3_aa: CASSKTADYRGIEQYF
j_call: TRBJ2-7
v_call: TRBV2
d_call: TRBD1
clone_size: few

cdr3_nt: TGTGCCAGCAGCTTACCAGGGCGTGAGCAGTACTTC
cdr3_aa: CASSLPGREQYF
j_call: TRBJ2-7
v_call: TRBV11-2
d_call: NA
clone_size: NA

cdr3_nt: TGTGCCACCCTAAAGGTGGATGAGCAGTTCTTC
cdr3_aa: CATLKVDEQFF
j_call: TRBJ2-1
v_call: TRBV25-1
d_call: NA
clone_size: once

cdr3_nt: TGTGCCAGCTCACCGGTGCAGGCGACGGCCGGGGAGCTGTTTTTT
cdr3_aa: CASSPVQATAGELFF
j_call: TRBJ2-2
v_call: TRBV18
d_call: NA
clone_size: NA

cdr3_nt: TGTGCCAGCAGTGTCCAAGAGGCGAACACCGGGGAGCTGTTTTTT
cdr3_aa: CASSVQEANTGELFF
j_call: TRBJ2-2
v_call: TRBV6-1
d_call: NA
clone_size: medium-sized

cdr3_nt: TGTGCCAGCAGCTCGGGACAGGGGGTCTGGGAGCAGTACTTC
cdr3_aa: CASSSGQGVWEQYF
j_call: TRBJ2-7
v_call: TRBV7-2
d_call: TRBD1
clone_size: NA

cdr3_nt: TGTGCCAGCAGCCCGCGCCCAGGGGGGAACACTGAAGCTTTCTTT
cdr3_aa: CASSPRPGGNTEAFF
j_call: TRBJ1-1
v_call: TRBV5-4
d_call: TRBD1
clone_size: NA

cdr3_nt: TGTGCCAGCAGTTTAACAACCGTCAAGTACCAAGAGACCCAGTACTTC
cdr3_aa: CASSLTTVKYQETQYF
j_call: TRBJ2-5
v_call: TRBV28
d_call: NA
clone_size: NA